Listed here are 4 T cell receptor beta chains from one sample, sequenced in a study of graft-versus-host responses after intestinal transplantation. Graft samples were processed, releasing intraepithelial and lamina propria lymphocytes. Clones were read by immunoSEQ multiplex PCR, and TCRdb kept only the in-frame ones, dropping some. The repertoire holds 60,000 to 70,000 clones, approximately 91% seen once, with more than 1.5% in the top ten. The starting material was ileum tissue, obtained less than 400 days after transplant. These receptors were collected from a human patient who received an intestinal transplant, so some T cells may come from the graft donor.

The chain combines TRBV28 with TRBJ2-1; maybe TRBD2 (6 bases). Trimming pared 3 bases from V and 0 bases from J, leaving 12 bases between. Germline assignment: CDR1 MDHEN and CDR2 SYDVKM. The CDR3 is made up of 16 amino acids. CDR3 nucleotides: TGTGCCAGCAGTTTGTGGGGGGAAAGCTCCTACAATGAGCAGTTCTTC. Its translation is CASSLWGESSYNEQFF.

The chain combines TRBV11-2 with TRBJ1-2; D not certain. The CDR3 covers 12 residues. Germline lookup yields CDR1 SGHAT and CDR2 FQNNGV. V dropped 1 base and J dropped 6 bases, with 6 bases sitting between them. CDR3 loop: CASSLVRDGYTF. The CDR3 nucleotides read TGTGCCAGCAGCTTAGTTCGGGATGGCTACACCTTC.

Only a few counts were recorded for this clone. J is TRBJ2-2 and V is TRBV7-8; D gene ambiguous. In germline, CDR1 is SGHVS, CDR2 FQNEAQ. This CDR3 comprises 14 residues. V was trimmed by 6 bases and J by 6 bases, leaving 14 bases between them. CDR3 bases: TGTGCCAGCAGATATACGGTAGGCCCCGGGGAGCTGTTTTTT. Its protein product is CASRYTVGPGELFF.

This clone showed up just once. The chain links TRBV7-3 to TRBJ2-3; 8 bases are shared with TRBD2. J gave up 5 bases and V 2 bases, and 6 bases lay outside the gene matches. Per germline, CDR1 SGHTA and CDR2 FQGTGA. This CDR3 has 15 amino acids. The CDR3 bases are TGTGCCAGCAGCTTAGCGGGAGGCTTTCTAGATACGCAGTATTTT. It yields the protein CASSLAGGFLDTQYF. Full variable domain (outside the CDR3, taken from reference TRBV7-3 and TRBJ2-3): GAGVSQTPSNKVTEKGKYVELRCDPISGHTALYWYRQSLGQGPEFLIYFQGTGAADDSGLPNDRFFAVRPEGSVSTLKIQRTERGDSAVYLCASSLAGGFLDTQYFGPGTRLTVL.